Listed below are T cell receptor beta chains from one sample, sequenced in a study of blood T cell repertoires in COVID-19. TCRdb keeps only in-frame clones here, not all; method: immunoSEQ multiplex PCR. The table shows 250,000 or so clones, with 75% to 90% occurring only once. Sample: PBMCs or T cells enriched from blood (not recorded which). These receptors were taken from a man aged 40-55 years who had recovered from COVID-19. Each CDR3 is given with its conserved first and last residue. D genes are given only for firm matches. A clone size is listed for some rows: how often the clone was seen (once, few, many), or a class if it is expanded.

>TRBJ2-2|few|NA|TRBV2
CASSWGHTGELFF
TGTGCCAGCAGTTGGGGGCACACCGGGGAGCTGTTTTTT
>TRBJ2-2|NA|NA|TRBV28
CASSLTGTNTGELFF
TGTGCCAGCAGTTTGACGGGGACGAACACCGGGGAGCTGTTTTTT
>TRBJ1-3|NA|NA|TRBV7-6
CASSPGSSGNTIYF
TGTGCCAGCAGCCCAGGTTCCTCTGGAAACACCATATATTTT
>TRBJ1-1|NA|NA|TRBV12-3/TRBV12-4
CASSRRANTEAFF
TGTGCCAGCAGTCGCAGGGCGAACACTGAAGCTTTCTTT
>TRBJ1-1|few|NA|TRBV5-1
CASSSEPRQTRNTEAFF
TGCGCCAGCAGCTCCGAACCAAGACAGACTCGGAACACTGAAGCTTTCTTT
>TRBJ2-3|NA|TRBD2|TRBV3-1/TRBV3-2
CASSLQGLVTDTQYF
TGTGCCAGCAGCCTTCAGGGACTAGTCACAGATACGCAGTATTTT
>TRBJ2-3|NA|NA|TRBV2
CASSREKADTQYF
TGTGCCAGCAGTCGGGAGAAAGCAGATACGCAGTATTTT
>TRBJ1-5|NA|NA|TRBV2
CASSDNSNQPQHF
TGTGCCAGCAGTGATAATAGCAATCAGCCCCAGCATTTT
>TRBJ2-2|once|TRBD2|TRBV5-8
CASSFSGHRGGTGELFF
TGTGCCAGCAGCTTCTCGGGACACCGGGGGGGCACCGGGGAGCTGTTTTTT
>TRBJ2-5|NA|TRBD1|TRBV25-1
CASSKPQDRGKETQYF
TGTGCCAGCAGTAAGCCCCAAGACAGGGGAAAAGAGACCCAGTACTTC
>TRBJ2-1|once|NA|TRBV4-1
CASSQVEGPYEQFF
TGCGCCAGCAGCCAAGTGGAGGGGCCGTATGAGCAGTTCTTC
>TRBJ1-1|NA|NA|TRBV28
CASSSLTGMRTEAFF
TGTGCCAGCAGTTCTCTGACAGGAATGAGGACTGAAGCTTTCTTT
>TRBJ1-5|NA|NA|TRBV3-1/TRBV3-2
CASSQDLWQGDSNQPQHF
TGTGCCAGCAGCCAAGATCTATGGCAGGGCGATAGCAATCAGCCCCAGCATTTT
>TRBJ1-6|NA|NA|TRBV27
CASTDLRRGYNSPLHF
TGTGCCAGCACCGACTTGAGGAGGGGCTATAATTCACCCCTCCACTTT
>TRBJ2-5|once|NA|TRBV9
CASGENIEAGSYQETQYF
TGTGCCAGCGGTGAGAACATAGAAGCAGGGTCGTACCAAGAGACCCAGTACTTC
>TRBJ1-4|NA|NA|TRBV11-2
CASSVTGTTGEKLFF
TGTGCCAGCAGCGTTACCGGGACTACGGGGGAAAAACTGTTTTTT
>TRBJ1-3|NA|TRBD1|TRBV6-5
CASSQDRGPGNTIYF
TGTGCCAGCAGTCAGGACAGGGGACCTGGAAACACCATATATTTT
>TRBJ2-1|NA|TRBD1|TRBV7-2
CASSIGQGFYEQFF
TGTGCCAGCAGCATAGGACAGGGTTTTTATGAGCAGTTCTTC
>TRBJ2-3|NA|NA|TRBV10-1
CASSDFFRGPTDTQYF
TGCGCCAGCAGTGACTTCTTCAGGGGCCCTACAGATACGCAGTATTTT
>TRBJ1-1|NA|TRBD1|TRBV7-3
CASSLRGDRASIPEAFF
TGTGCCAGCAGCTTAAGGGGGGACAGGGCTTCCATCCCGGAAGCTTTCTTT
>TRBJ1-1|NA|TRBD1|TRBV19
CASSMSQGAPGDTEAFF
TGTGCCAGTAGTATGTCGCAGGGGGCGCCCGGAGACACTGAAGCTTTCTTT
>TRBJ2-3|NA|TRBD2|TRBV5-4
CASSWLAGGMMGTDTQYF
TGTGCCAGCAGCTGGCTAGCGGGAGGGATGATGGGCACAGATACGCAGTATTTT
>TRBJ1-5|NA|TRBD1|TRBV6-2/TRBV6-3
CASSYGTGVLNAYSNQPQHF
TGTGCCAGCAGTTACGGGACAGGGGTCCTTAACGCTTATAGCAATCAGCCCCAGCATTTT
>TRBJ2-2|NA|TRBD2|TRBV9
CASSVGGGGAGTGELFF
TGTGCCAGCAGCGTAGGCGGGGGGGGCGCAGGCACCGGGGAGCTGTTTTTT
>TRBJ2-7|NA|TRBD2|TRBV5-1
CASSLAERGEQYF
TGCGCCAGCAGCTTGGCGGAGCGGGGCGAGCAGTACTTC
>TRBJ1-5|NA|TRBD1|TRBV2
CASALTGDQPQHF
TGTGCCAGCGCTCTCACAGGGGATCAGCCCCAGCATTTT
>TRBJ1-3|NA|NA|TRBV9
CASSAVAGGDTIYF
TGTGCCAGCAGCGCCGTAGCGGGGGGAGACACCATATATTTT
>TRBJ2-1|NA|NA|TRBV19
CASIGTFYNEQFF
TGTGCCAGTATCGGGACTTTCTACAATGAGCAGTTCTTC
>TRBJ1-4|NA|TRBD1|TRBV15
CATSAPGQENEKLFF
TGTGCCACCAGCGCGCCGGGACAGGAAAATGAAAAACTGTTTTTT
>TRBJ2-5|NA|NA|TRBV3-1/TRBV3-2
CASSQAEETQYF
TGTGCCAGCAGCCAAGCTGAGGAGACCCAGTACTTC
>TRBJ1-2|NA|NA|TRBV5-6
CASSLGQAHYGYTF
TGTGCCAGCAGCTTGGGACAGGCGCACTATGGCTACACCTTC
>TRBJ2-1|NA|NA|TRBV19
CASTFYNEQFF
TGTGCCAGTACTTTCTACAATGAGCAGTTCTTC
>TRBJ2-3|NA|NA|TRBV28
CASSIKWGGLTDTQYF
TGTGCCAGCTCAATTAAGTGGGGGGGCCTCACAGATACGCAGTATTTT
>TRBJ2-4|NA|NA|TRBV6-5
CASNRQPEAKNIQYF
TGTGCCAGCAACCGACAGCCCGAAGCCAAAAACATTCAGTACTTC
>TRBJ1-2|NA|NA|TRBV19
CASSGKRGDGGWGPYGYTF
TGTGCCAGTAGCGGGAAACGTGGAGACGGAGGGTGGGGACCTTATGGCTACACCTTC
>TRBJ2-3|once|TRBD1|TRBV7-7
CASSQTGFTDTQYF
TGTGCTAGCAGCCAGACAGGGTTCACAGATACGCAGTATTTT
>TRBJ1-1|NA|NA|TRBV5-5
CASSWGDHGTNTEAFF
TGTGCCAGCAGCTGGGGGGACCATGGAACGAACACTGAAGCTTTCTTT
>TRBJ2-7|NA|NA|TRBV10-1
CASSDSSRRLGEQYF
TGCGCCAGCAGTGATTCTTCGAGACGCCTAGGCGAGCAGTACTTC
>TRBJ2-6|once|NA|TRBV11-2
CASSRLFSGANVLTF
TGTGCCAGCAGCCGACTTTTCTCTGGGGCCAACGTCCTGACTTTC
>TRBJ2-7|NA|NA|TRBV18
CASSPLGRGDEQYF
TGTGCCAGCTCACCACTTGGCAGGGGAGACGAGCAGTACTTC
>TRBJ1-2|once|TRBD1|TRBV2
CASSEAGQGVYTF
TGTGCCAGCAGTGAGGCGGGACAGGGAGTCTACACCTTC
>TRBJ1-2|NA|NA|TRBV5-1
CASRVAGDRTNYGYTF
TGCGCCAGCAGAGTGGCAGGGGACCGTACTAACTATGGCTACACCTTC
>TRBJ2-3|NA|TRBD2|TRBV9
CASSLQGTSGGQDTQYF
TGTGCCAGCAGCCTTCAGGGGACTAGCGGGGGTCAAGATACGCAGTATTTT
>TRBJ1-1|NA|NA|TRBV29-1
CSVRQVNTEAFF
TGCAGCGTTAGACAGGTGAACACTGAAGCTTTCTTT
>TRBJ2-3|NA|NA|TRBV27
CASSSRWTGEIGNTQYF
TGTGCCAGCAGTTCCCGATGGACTGGGGAAATTGGGAATACGCAGTATTTT
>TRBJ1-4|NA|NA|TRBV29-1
CSVSLQGGEKLFF
TGCAGCGTATCATTACAGGGTGGCGAAAAACTGTTTTTT
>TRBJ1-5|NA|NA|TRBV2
CASSEEVAYSNQPQHF
TGTGCCAGCAGCGAAGAGGTAGCGTATAGCAATCAGCCCCAGCATTTT
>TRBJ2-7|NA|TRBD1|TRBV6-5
CASMRGTGVYEQYF
TGTGCCAGCATGAGAGGGACAGGGGTCTACGAGCAGTACTTC
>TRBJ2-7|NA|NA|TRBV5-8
CASSLARSYEQYF
TGTGCCAGCAGCTTGGCCAGATCCTACGAGCAGTACTTC
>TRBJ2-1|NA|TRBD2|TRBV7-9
CASSSRLAHNEQFF
TGTGCCAGCAGCTCTAGACTAGCCCACAATGAGCAGTTCTTC